A single T cell receptor beta chain is shown here with its context. This record belongs to a study of shared T cell receptors in the human thymus. Some clones are missing from TCRdb's copy, which holds only in-frame ones; the method was immunoSEQ multiplex PCR. The table lists hundreds of thousands of clones, around 78% of them singletons. The same sample was also used in a study of human thymus T cells. From that study: Usage of V and J genes appeared biased in thymic and blood repertoires. The related literature has documented a marked overlap of thymic repertoires among unrelated individuals.

The source is a boy in the first two years of life with a congenital heart defect. Specimen: thymocytes.

The chain's CDR3 is CASSSLETRRGHSSYEQYF. CDR3 nucleotides: TGTGCCAGCAGCTCCCTGGAGACTCGTCGGGGACACAGCTCCTACGAGCAGTACTTC. The gene calls are TRBV5-4 and TRBJ2-7, with D perhaps TRBD1 (6 bases). Trimming stripped 3 bases from V and 0 bases from J, with 25 bases between. From germline, CDR1 is SGHNT and CDR2 YYREEE (reference sequence). The CDR3 covers 19 residues.